These 27 T cell receptor beta chains were all obtained from the same sample, sequenced in a study of response to subunit inactivated influenza vaccine. MiXCR was run by TCRdb on the RT-PCR reads, yielding one entry per CDR3 protein. The data hold about 300,000 distinct CDR3 sequences, with 22% observed a single time. The specimen was PBMCs from blood, collected less than 22 months after vaccination. The receptors were gathered from a man aged 50 to 75 who received an inactivated influenza vaccine.

This clonotype was counted a few times. The chain carries TRBV20-1 and TRBJ1-1; 8 bases map to TRBD1. V trimming: 3 bases; J trimming: 2 bases; junction bases outside the gene matches: 5. From germline, CDR1 is DFQATT and CDR2 SNEGSKA (reference sequence). CDR3 size: 14 residues. The CDR3 sequence: CSASRGQANTEAFF. The CDR3 DNA follows: TGCAGTGCTAGCCGGGGACAGGCCAACACTGAAGCTTTCTTT.

This clonotype has just a few counts. The chain employs TRBV10-3 and TRBJ1-1, with 10 positions matching TRBD1. There are 19 residues in the CDR3. In germline, CDR1 is ENHRY, CDR2 SYGVKD. V trimming: 3 bases; J trimming: 1 base; junction bases outside the gene matches: 14. CDR3 sequence reads: CAISEILGQGSSRNTEAFF. CDR3 in DNA: TGTGCCATCAGTGAAATCCTGGGACAGGGGTCAAGTAGGAACACTGAAGCTTTCTTT.

This rearrangement joins TRBV20-1 to TRBJ2-3; 8 positions match TRBD2. The CDR3 spans 15 residues. From germline, CDR1 is DFQATT and CDR2 SNEGSKA (reference sequence). Unmatched junction bases numbered 9, after V lost 5 bases and J lost 2 bases. CDR3 nucleotides: TGCAGTGCTTCCGGGACTAGAACACTCACAGATACGCAGTATTTT. This gives the protein CSASGTRTLTDTQYF.

This clonotype was counted only a few times. The chain uses TRBV9 and TRBJ2-2; 9 bases align to TRBD2. CDR1 and CDR2 (germline): SGDLS, YYNGEE. The CDR3 loop spans 15 amino acids. Trimming removed 5 bases from V and 4 bases from J; junction bases left unmatched: 6. The CDR3 is CASRENSGSTGELFF. CDR3 nucleotide sequence: TGTGCCAGCAGAGAGAATAGCGGGAGCACCGGGGAGCTGTTTTTT.

CDR3 sequence (DNA): TGTGCCAGCAGCCCACCAGGGGACCCAAATGAAAAACTGTTTTTT. Translation gives CASSPPGDPNEKLFF. The chain links TRBV7-9 to TRBJ1-4, with D possibly TRBD1 on 6 matching bases. Germline V gene lookup returns CDR1 SEHNR and CDR2 FQNEAQ (reference sequence). Trimming took 5 bases from V and 5 from J, leaving 15 bases between them. The CDR3 totals 15 residues.

The sample holds many counts of this clonotype. The rearrangement uses TRBV11-2 and TRBJ2-5; 11 nucleotides agree with TRBD2. The CDR3 sequence is 16 residues long. Trimming removed 1 base from V and 4 bases from J; junction bases left unmatched: 5. Germline CDR1 reads SGHAT; CDR2 reads FQNNGV. The CDR3 DNA follows: TGTGCCAGCAGCTTAGTACTAGCGGGAGTCGGAGAGACCCAGTACTTC. Encoded protein: CASSLVLAGVGETQYF.

This clonotype came up many times. The chain links TRBV4-2 to TRBJ2-3; 8 positions agree with TRBD2. The CDR3 is made up of 16 amino acids. Looked up from germline, CDR1 is LGHNA and CDR2 is YNFKEQ. Trimming at V came to 0 bases and at J to 0 bases, leaving 2 bases not matched to a gene. This CDR3 is CASSQDRGGSTDTQYF. The CDR3 DNA is TGTGCCAGCAGCCAAGATCGGGGGGGTAGCACAGATACGCAGTATTTT.

This clonotype was observed a handful of times. The V gene is TRBV29-1, the J gene TRBJ2-7; 7 bases are a match to TRBD1. V lost 0 bases and J lost 3; bases outside the gene matches: 5. This CDR3 spans 14 amino acids. Germline V lookup: CDR1 SQVTM, CDR2 ANQGSEA. The CDR3 nucleotides are TGCAGCGTTGAAGATCGACAGGGACACTACGAGCAGTACTTC. This encodes CSVEDRQGHYEQYF.

This clonotype was seen more than once but under ten times. The chain carries TRBV20-1 and TRBJ2-3, with 12 positions matching TRBD2. J lost 5 bases, V lost 1 base, and 10 bases had no gene match. The germline CDR1 and CDR2 sequences are DFQATT and SNEGSKA (reference sequence). The CDR3 runs 17 residues. The CDR3: CSARALKMGLAGDTQYF. The DNA for the CDR3 is TGCAGTGCTAGAGCACTCAAGATGGGACTAGCGGGAGATACGCAGTATTTT.

This rearrangement joins TRBV29-1 to TRBJ2-3; 8 nucleotides line up with TRBD2. This CDR3 comprises 13 residues. Looked up from germline, CDR1 is SQVTM and CDR2 is ANQGSEA. V shed 7 bases and J 0 bases; nucleotides not matched to a gene: 3. The CDR3 sequence: CSESSGSTDTQYF. The CDR3 coding sequence is TGCAGCGAGTCTAGCGGGAGCACAGATACGCAGTATTTT.

The chain uses TRBV12-3 or TRBV12-4 and TRBJ1-2; 9 positions match TRBD1. The length of the CDR3 is 12 residues. Trimming took 8 bases from V and 6 from J; bases not matched to a gene: 4. DNA of the CDR3: TGTGCCAGCTCGACAGGGGGAGATGGCTACACCTTC. Protein: CASSTGGDGYTF.

In this sample, this clonotype turned up a few times. The V and J genes are TRBV2 and TRBJ1-5; 7 bases fit TRBD1. Looked up from germline, CDR1 is SNHLY and CDR2 is FYNNEI. The CDR3 consists of 18 residues. V shed 7 bases and J 7 bases; nucleotides not matched to a gene: 22. The CDR3 DNA reads TGTGCCAGCACCCAAGGGATTTACAGGGGAGGCCGAGGACAGCCCCAGCATTTT. Amino acid sequence: CASTQGIYRGGRGQPQHF. The whole variable domain, remainder taken from reference TRBV2 and TRBJ1-5, is EPEVTQTPSHQVTQMGQEVILRCVPISNHLYFYWYRQILGQKVEFLVSFYNNEISEKSEIFDDQFSVERPDGSNFTLKIRSTKLEDSAMYFCASTQGIYRGGRGQPQHFGDGTRLSIL.

This clonotype has a handful of counts. The chain couples TRBV12-3 or TRBV12-4 to TRBJ1-5; D might be TRBD1 (6 bases). The CDR3 covers 16 residues. Deletions cut 3 bases from V and 4 bases from J, with 16 bases between. This CDR3 is CASSFVPGVRNQPQHF. CDR3 DNA sequence: TGTGCCAGCAGTTTTGTCCCAGGGGTTCGGAATCAGCCCCAGCATTTT.

This clonotype has just a few counts. This chain links TRBV4-3 with TRBJ2-7; either TRBD1 or TRBD2 may fit D (5 bases each). CDR3 length: 15 amino acids. Germline V lookup: CDR1 LGHNA, CDR2 YSLEER. Trimming removed 0 bases from V and 3 bases from J, with 12 bases in between. The CDR3 sequence is CASSQDVGTGYEQYF. The CDR3 nucleotides are TGCGCCAGCAGCCAAGATGTCGGGACGGGCTACGAGCAGTACTTC.

This clonotype was seen more than once but under ten times. This rearrangement joins TRBV10-3 to TRBJ2-5, with unresolved D. Between the trimmed V and J ends, which lost 1 base and 11 bases, there was a span of 14 bases. This CDR3 comprises 13 residues. Germline CDR1 ENHRY, CDR2 SYGVKD. CDR3 DNA sequence: TGTGCCATCAGTGAGTTAGGGAACGCCGATCAGTACTTC. This sequence encodes CAISELGNADQYF.

The V gene is TRBV5-4, the J gene TRBJ1-5; TRBD1 might be the D (6 bases). There are 14 residues in the CDR3. CDR1 and CDR2 (germline): SGHNT, YYREEE (reference sequence). Deletions cut 0 bases from V and 6 bases from J, with 10 bases between. In DNA form, the CDR3 reads TGTGCCAGCAGCTTGGACAGGGCCGGTCAGCCCCAGCATTTT. Amino acids: CASSLDRAGQPQHF.

The chain couples TRBV2 to TRBJ2-5, with D perhaps TRBD1 or TRBD2 (5 bases each). V lost 7 bases and J lost 0, with 12 bases in between. CDR3 length: 14 residues. The germline gives CDR1 SNHLY, CDR2 FYNNEI. The CDR3 loop is CASTLGPHQETQYF. DNA for the CDR3: TGTGCCAGCACCCTGGGACCACACCAAGAGACCCAGTACTTC. The full variable domain, in which reference TRBV2 and TRBJ2-5 provide the parts outside the CDR3, is EPEVTQTPSHQVTQMGQEVILRCVPISNHLYFYWYRQILGQKVEFLVSFYNNEISEKSEIFDDQFSVERPDGSNFTLKIRSTKLEDSAMYFCASTLGPHQETQYFGPGTRLLVL.

This clonotype was seen a few times. The rearrangement uses TRBV7-9 and TRBJ2-3, with 7 bases matching TRBD2. Trimming took 1 base from V and 4 from J; bases not matched to a gene: 5. Germline V CDR1 and CDR2: SEHNR, FQNEAQ (reference sequence). The CDR3 sequence is 15 residues long. The chain's CDR3 is CASSLVGRGADTQYF. The CDR3 coding sequence is TGTGCCAGCAGCTTAGTAGGGAGGGGTGCAGATACGCAGTATTTT.

There are many counts of this clonotype. The J gene is TRBJ1-4, the V gene TRBV7-9; TRBD1 matches 10 bases. V lost 6 bases and J lost 8; bases outside the gene matches: 9. Germline V lookup: CDR1 SEHNR, CDR2 FQNEAQ (reference sequence). CDR3 length equals 15 residues. In DNA, the CDR3 is TGTGCCAGCAGGGAAAGCGGGACAGGGGAGGAAAAACTGTTTTTT. Its protein is CASRESGTGEEKLFF.

This clonotype was counted between two and nine times. This chain joins TRBV6-1 and TRBJ2-5; D gene unclear. This CDR3 spans 13 amino acids. Germline CDR1 reads MNHNS; CDR2 reads SASEGT. The V gene lost 2 bases and the J gene lost 5 bases, with 9 bases spanning the gap. CDR3 loop: CASSESAYETQYF. The CDR3 DNA reads as TGTGCCAGCAGTGAATCGGCCTACGAGACCCAGTACTTC.

The V gene is TRBV14, the J gene TRBJ1-2; TRBD1 aligns across 11 bases. J lost 3 bases, V lost 2 bases, and 11 bases had no gene match. The CDR3 extends over 18 amino acids. Germline V CDR1 and CDR2: SGHDN, FVKESK. CDR3 coding DNA: TGTGCCAGCAGCCAAAGTTCCGGGACAGGGGGTGGTGACTATGGCTACACCTTC. This codes for CASSQSSGTGGGDYGYTF.

This clonotype was counted only a few times. The rearrangement uses TRBV7-2 and TRBJ2-2, with 14 bases lining up with TRBD2. Germline V lookup: CDR1 SGHTA, CDR2 FQGNSA. The CDR3 runs 15 residues. The junction had 3 bases not matched to a gene; V was cut back by 7 bases and J by 5 bases. CDR3 protein: CASTRTSGRTGELFF. For the CDR3, the DNA is TGTGCCAGCACCCGGACTAGCGGGAGGACCGGGGAGCTGTTTTTT.

The chain links TRBV2 to TRBJ1-2; 10 bases line up with TRBD1. CDR3 length: 16 residues. Germline loops: CDR1 SNHLY, CDR2 FYNNEI. V lost 4 bases, J lost 4 bases, and 9 bases stayed unmatched. The CDR3 bases are TGTGCCAGCAGTGTAGGAGCGGACAGGGGGTTCTATGGCTACACCTTC. Amino acid sequence: CASSVGADRGFYGYTF.

The gene calls are TRBV4-1 and TRBJ2-5, with 7 bases identical to TRBD1. J lost 5 bases, V lost 4 bases, and 7 bases had no gene match. CDR3 length: 14 residues. Germline V gene sequence: CDR1 MGHRA, CDR2 YSYEKL. For the CDR3, the DNA is TGCGCCAGCAGCCGAGGACAGGTCGGGGAGACCCAGTACTTC. This codes for CASSRGQVGETQYF.

This clonotype was observed at least ten times. This sequence joins TRBV6-1 and TRBJ1-4, with TRBD1 identical over 10 bases. The CDR3 contains 14 residues. In germline, CDR1 is MNHNS, CDR2 SASEGT. With V trimmed by 6 bases and J by 7 bases, 5 bases remained unmatched. The CDR3 DNA follows: TGTGCCAGCAGCTGGGGACAGGGGAGTGAAAAACTGTTTTTT. Encoded protein: CASSWGQGSEKLFF.

There are a few counts of this clonotype. V gene TRBV3-1 combines with J gene TRBJ1-2, with no clear D. V lost 6 bases to trimming and J lost 4 bases, with 18 bases between them. From germline, CDR1 is LGHDT and CDR2 YNNKEL (reference sequence). The CDR3 sequence is 15 residues long. The CDR3: CASRTMGSSGYGYTF. The CDR3 coding sequence is TGTGCCAGCAGGACGATGGGTTCCTCGGGCTATGGCTACACCTTC. Filled out from reference TRBV3-1 and TRBJ1-2, the complete variable domain reads DTAVSQTPKYLVTQMGNDKSIKCEQNLGHDTMYWYKQDSKKFLKIMFSYNNKELIINETVPNRFSPKSPDKAHLNLHINSLELGDSAVYFCASRTMGSSGYGYTFGSGTRLTVV.

This clonotype was counted a single time. The chain carries TRBV5-1 and TRBJ2-5; D is unclear. CDR3 size: 12 residues. Germline CDR1 is SGHRS and CDR2 is YFSETQ. V gave up 5 bases and J gave up 5 bases, with 10 bases separating them. The CDR3 region has the DNA TGCGCCAGCAGTGTGCTGGGGGAGACCCAGTACTTC. The encoded protein is CASSVLGETQYF.